The subject of this entry is one TCR beta chain. Germline-derived CDR1 and CDR2 are MNHEY and SMNVEV (reference sequence). The CDR3 is made up of 15 amino acids. TCRdb keeps only in-frame clones here, not all; method: immunoSEQ multiplex PCR. The profile shows 600,000 to 900,000 clones, 70% to 90% of them singletons. This sample stems from a study of shared T cell receptors in the human thymus. The sample was also linked to a second study, of human thymus T cells. That report notes: Donation came from healthy Finnish infants having corrective surgery for congenital heart defects. Thymic resections from corrective heart surgery supplied the tissue. Blood and thymic repertoires both appeared biased in V and J gene usage. Related work found strong thymic repertoire overlap between unrelated individuals.

Sequenced: thymocytes. The rearrangement links TRBV27 to TRBJ2-5; a weak D match, TRBD1 (6 bases). The tail of the sequence fits TRBJ2-7 better, so the J call may be wrong. This TCR derives from a girl under three years old with a congenital heart defect. CDR3 DNA: TGTGCCAGCAGTCTTCAGGACAGCCCCTTTCGCGAGCAGTACTTC. It specifies CASSLQDSPFREQYF.